This TCR beta chain was sequenced during a study of cytomegalovirus exposure and HLA in healthy donors. Primers: 60 Vbeta forward and 13 Jbeta reverse. As originally analysed: Counted up in a later analysis, unique TCR beta chains came to around 80 million, with around 9.9 million shared. Assay used: immunoSEQ multiplex PCR; TCRdb lists only in-frame clones, some missing. V and J calls and clone size are as listed in that table; D and trimming were resolved from the DNA. The sample has about 200,000 clones; 82% are singletons. Sequencing was done on a sample of PBMCs. The receptor was isolated from a boy aged 2 to 9 in good health and CMV-seronegative.

CDR3 amino acids: CASTDRGNYGYTF. The CDR3 nucleotides read TGTGCCAGCACTGACAGGGGGAACTATGGCTACACCTTC. The gene calls are TRBV6-1 and TRBJ1-2, with TRBD1 matching 9 bases. CDR3 length equals 13 residues. The germline V gene has CDR1 MNHNS and CDR2 SASEGT. J gave up 2 bases and V 7 bases, and 2 bases lay outside the gene matches.